Shown below are 20 T cell receptor beta chains from a single sample sequenced in a study of CD8 T cells in Susac syndrome (dated by TCRdb to the late 2010s). The receptor library was made with the immunoSEQ multiplex PCR assay. RNA was extracted using the RNeasy kit, and roughly 0.45 to 1 microgram was reverse transcribed with random hexamers. Through fastp at Q25 and MiXCR, TCRdb rebuilt clones from the public reads, retaining in-frame beta chains. Rows are unified per CDR3 protein, each entry keeping the most common DNA and genes. The sample records around 150,000 distinct CDR3 sequences, around 94% of which are singletons. The ten largest clonotypes hold approximately 0.3% of the sample. The specimen was CD8+ T cells from PBMCs. These TCRs come from a human donor in good health.

The sample holds one count of this clonotype. This chain links TRBV7-9 with TRBJ2-3; D uncertain. The CDR3 loop spans 15 amino acids. CDR1 and CDR2 (germline): SEHNR, FQNEAQ (reference sequence). Trimming removed 2 bases from V and 4 bases from J, with 13 bases in between. The CDR3 protein is CASSLSRAQSDTQYF. CDR3 nucleotide sequence: TGTGCCAGCAGCTTATCAAGGGCTCAATCAGATACGCAGTATTTT.

The chain carries TRBV4-3 and TRBJ1-2, with D unresolved. This CDR3 comprises 12 residues. Germline values: CDR1 LGHNA, CDR2 YSLEER. Trimming cost V 1 base and J 8 bases, with 8 bases left between them. The CDR3, as DNA: TGCGCCAGCAGCCAAGTAGGAGAAGGCTACACCTTC. Translation: CASSQVGEGYTF.

The chain has TRBV7-9 and TRBJ2-3; no firm D call. Trimming pared 0 bases from V and 4 bases from J, leaving 8 bases between. Germline V gives CDR1 SEHNR, CDR2 FQNEAQ (reference sequence). This CDR3 is built from 14 residues. The CDR3 DNA reads TGTGCCAGCAGCTTAGCGGATATGGCAGATACGCAGTATTTT. Protein sequence: CASSLADMADTQYF.

The chain joins TRBV12-5 to TRBJ2-7; D not resolved. The V gene's germline CDR1 is LGHNT and CDR2 FRNRAP. Trimming cost V 1 base and J 6 bases, with 7 bases left between them. CDR3 length: 12 residues. CDR3 sequence: CASGLGVSEQYF. The CDR3 nucleotides are TGTGCTAGTGGTTTGGGGGTAAGCGAGCAGTACTTC. Supplemented by reference TRBV12-5 and TRBJ2-7, the full variable domain reads DARVTQTPRHKVTEMGQEVTMRCQPILGHNTVFWYRQTMMQGLELLAYFRNRAPLDDSGMPKDRFSAEMPDATLATLKIQPSEPRDSAVYFCASGLGVSEQYFGPGTRLTVT.

The chain combines TRBV7-2 with TRBJ2-3, with TRBD2 matching over 11 bases. The CDR3 totals 16 residues. Germline values: CDR1 SGHTA, CDR2 FQGNSA. Germline trimming cut 1 base from V and 4 bases from J; bases unmatched to any gene: 4. CDR3 coding DNA: TGTGCCAGCAGCTTAGGGGCTAGCGGGAGGTCAGATACGCAGTATTTT. Encoded protein: CASSLGASGRSDTQYF.

The gene calls are TRBV3-1 and TRBJ2-7; possible D gene TRBD2, 6 bases. The CDR3 is 18 residues long. Germline loops: CDR1 LGHDT, CDR2 YNNKEL (reference sequence). Trimming cost V 0 bases and J 7 bases, with 25 bases left between them. Written as DNA, the CDR3 is TGTGCCAGCAGCCAAGACCGCGGCGCGGGAAGTCCGCGACGGGAGCAGTACTTC. This translates into CASSQDRGAGSPRREQYF.

This rearrangement joins TRBV7-9 to TRBJ2-3, with TRBD2 matching over 11 bases. Germline values: CDR1 SEHNR, CDR2 FQNEAQ (reference sequence). CDR3 size: 15 residues. The V and J ends lost 2 bases and 6 bases, in that order; junction bases with no gene match: 4. The CDR3 nucleotides are TGTGCCAGCAGCTTATTTCCTAGCGGGAGGGATACGCAGTATTTT. Amino acids: CASSLFPSGRDTQYF.

The chain links TRBV27 to TRBJ2-1; a weak D match, TRBD1 (6 bases). The CDR3 length is 16 residues. V shed 6 bases and J shed 3 bases, with 18 bases lying between them. Germline V gene sequence: CDR1 MNHEY, CDR2 SMNVEV (reference sequence). The CDR3 nucleotides are TGTGCCAGCAGCCCCGGTCAGTCCAGGGGCTACAATGAGCAGTTCTTC. This codes for CASSPGQSRGYNEQFF.

V usage is TRBV27 and J usage is TRBJ2-7; D is unresolved. Trimming removed 10 bases from V and 8 bases from J, with 18 bases in between. Germline values: CDR1 MNHEY, CDR2 SMNVEV (reference sequence). This CDR3 has 12 residues. The CDR3: CATADGPVKQYF. As DNA, the CDR3 is TGTGCCACCGCAGACGGCCCGGTCAAGCAGTACTTC.

This chain connects TRBV7-9 to TRBJ2-1, with 10 bases identical to TRBD2. After removal of 3 bases from V and 4 bases from J, the junction contained 3 bases not matched to a gene. The CDR3 covers 15 residues. Looked up from germline, CDR1 is SEHNR and CDR2 is FQNEAQ (reference sequence). In DNA form, the CDR3 reads TGTGCCAGCAGCTTCCTAGCGGGAGAGTACAATGAGCAGTTCTTC. Amino acid sequence: CASSFLAGEYNEQFF.

The CDR3 reads CSVEDTTGRDTQYF. The CDR3 nucleotides read TGCAGCGTTGAAGATACGACAGGGCGAGATACGCAGTATTTT. The rearrangement uses TRBV29-1 and TRBJ2-3; 7 bases fit TRBD1. After removal of 0 bases from V and 5 bases from J, the junction contained 5 bases not matched to a gene. CDR3 size: 14 residues. Germline V lookup: CDR1 SQVTM, CDR2 ANQGSEA.

This rearrangement joins TRBV5-1 to TRBJ2-5; the D gene is possibly TRBD2 (6 bases). CDR1 is SGHRS and CDR2 is YFSETQ in the germline V gene. This CDR3 contains 15 residues. Trimming stripped 1 base from V and 0 bases from J, with 10 bases between. The CDR3 DNA sequence: TGCGCCAGCAGCTTGATCCCGGGGGACCAAGAGACCCAGTACTTC. Its protein is CASSLIPGDQETQYF.

The chain links TRBV28 to TRBJ1-5; D remains ambiguous. CDR1 MDHEN and CDR2 SYDVKM come from the germline V gene. CDR3 length: 11 amino acids. Trimming cost V 3 bases and J 7 bases, with 4 bases left between them. The CDR3, as DNA: TGTGCCAGCAGTTTGGGCCAGCCCCAGCATTTT. Encoded protein: CASSLGQPQHF. The entire variable domain, with the rest obtained from reference TRBV28 and TRBJ1-5, is as follows: DVKVTQSSRYLVKRTGEKVFLECVQDMDHENMFWYRQDPGLGLRLIYFSYDVKMKEKGDIPEGYSVSREKKERFSLILESASTNQTSMYLCASSLGQPQHFGDGTRLSIL.

The rearrangement links TRBV2 to TRBJ2-6; TRBD1 matches 8 bases. V lost 6 bases to trimming and J lost 2 bases; unmatched junction nucleotides: 6. The germline V gene encodes CDR1 SNHLY and CDR2 FYNNEI. The CDR3 is 16 residues long. CDR3 DNA: TGTGCCAGCAGCGTACCAGGGGGCGCTGGGGCCAACGTCCTGACTTTC. Protein sequence: CASSVPGGAGANVLTF.

The chain couples TRBV19 to TRBJ2-5, with a tentative D call TRBD2 (6 bases). There are 12 residues in the CDR3. Germline V gene lookup returns CDR1 LNHDA and CDR2 SQIVND (reference sequence). The V end lost 8 bases, the J end lost 0 bases, and 7 bases lay between the germline ends. CDR3 nucleotides: TGTGCCAGTGGGGGGAACCAAGAGACCCAGTACTTC. This codes for CASGGNQETQYF.

The chain employs TRBV20-1 and TRBJ2-7, with D uncertain. The V gene's germline CDR1 is DFQATT and CDR2 SNEGSKA (reference sequence). This CDR3 spans 14 amino acids. Trimming left V 0 bases short and J 1 base short, with 10 bases between. The CDR3 loop reads CSARERAPSYEQYF. The CDR3 coding sequence is TGCAGTGCTAGAGAAAGGGCACCTTCCTACGAGCAGTACTTC.

The V gene is TRBV29-1, the J gene TRBJ1-2; 7 bases are shared with TRBD1. The trim removed 7 bases at V and 2 bases at J, leaving 4 bases unmatched. The CDR3 is 12 residues long. Germline V gives CDR1 SQVTM, CDR2 ANQGSEA. The CDR3 DNA sequence: TGCAGCGCCCCGGACAGGAACTATGGCTACACCTTC. It codes for CSAPDRNYGYTF.

The chain employs TRBV30 and TRBJ1-1; possibly TRBD1 for D (5 bases). The CDR3 is 10 residues long. V shed 5 bases and J shed 8 bases, with 9 bases lying between them. Germline V gene data show CDR1 as GTSNPN and CDR2 as SVGIG (reference sequence). CDR3 protein: CAWDRTEAFF. DNA for the CDR3: TGTGCCTGGGATAGGACAGAAGCTTTCTTT.

This chain connects TRBV27 to TRBJ2-7, with TRBD2 identical over 11 bases. Germline trimming cut 3 bases from V and 4 bases from J; bases unmatched to any gene: 5. CDR3 size: 15 residues. The germline gives CDR1 MNHEY, CDR2 SMNVEV (reference sequence). CDR3 in DNA: TGTGCCAGCAGTTTTGGGGCTAGCGGGAGGTACGAGCAGTACTTC. It codes for CASSFGASGRYEQYF.

This clonotype was detected only a few times. The chain links TRBV29-1 to TRBJ2-3; D may be TRBD1 or TRBD2 (5 bases each). Between the trimmed V and J ends, which lost 3 bases and 4 bases, there was a span of 5 bases. Germline V gene lookup returns CDR1 SQVTM and CDR2 ANQGSEA. The CDR3 runs 11 residues. In DNA form, the CDR3 reads TGCAGCGTTGAGGGACCAGATACGCAGTATTTT. Residues: CSVEGPDTQYF.